This passage covers 29 T cell receptor beta chains from one sample sequenced in a study of OX40 agonist ivuxolimab in advanced cancers. Assay used: immunoSEQ multiplex PCR; TCRdb lists only in-frame clones, some missing. The repertoire holds about 48,000 clones, with about four fifths as singletons. The sequencing here drew on CD4+ or CD8+ T cells sorted from blood, taken in a trial of the OX40 agonist ivuxolimab. Receptors originate from an adult with an advanced solid tumor such as melanoma, head and neck, liver or kidney cancer.

The chain couples TRBV2 to TRBJ2-7, with 10 bases matching TRBD2. With V trimmed by 3 bases and J by 5 bases, 4 bases remained unmatched. Germline V gene sequence: CDR1 SNHLY, CDR2 FYNNEI. CDR3 length: 14 amino acids. CDR3 loop: CASSEWGLANEQYF. For the CDR3, the DNA is TGTGCCAGCAGTGAGTGGGGACTAGCGAACGAGCAGTACTTC.

The chain is built from TRBV7-2 and TRBJ1-4; maybe TRBD1 (6 bases). Germline CDR1 is SGHTA and CDR2 is FQGNSA. Trimming took off 1 base at V and 7 bases at J, with 13 bases between the two ends. The CDR3 totals 15 residues. CDR3 in amino acids: CASSLVGASGEKLFF. The CDR3 nucleotides read TGTGCCAGCAGCTTAGTGGGGGCCTCGGGTGAAAAACTGTTTTTT. The entire variable domain, with the rest obtained from reference TRBV7-2 and TRBJ1-4, is as follows: GAGVSQSPSNKVTEKGKDVELRCDPISGHTALYWYRQSLGQGLEFLIYFQGNSAPDKSGLPSDRFSAERTGGSVSTLTIQRTQQEDSAVYLCASSLVGASGEKLFFGSGTQLSVL.

The chain recombines TRBV27 with TRBJ2-4, with 7 bases identical to TRBD1. This CDR3 spans 13 amino acids. Trimming removed 5 bases from V and 7 bases from J; junction bases left unmatched: 5. Germline assignment: CDR1 MNHEY and CDR2 SMNVEV (reference sequence). The CDR3 sequence is CASSQGQANIQYF. In nucleotides, the CDR3 is TGTGCCAGCAGTCAAGGACAGGCGAACATTCAGTACTTC.

The chain uses TRBV9 and TRBJ2-1; 7 bases are shared with TRBD1. The CDR3 has 16 amino acids. V lost 0 bases and J lost 6; bases outside the gene matches: 9. In germline, CDR1 is SGDLS, CDR2 YYNGEE. The CDR3 here is CASSVATGRHGNEQFF. The CDR3 bases are TGTGCCAGCAGCGTAGCGACAGGGCGCCACGGCAATGAGCAGTTCTTC.

The CDR3 protein is CSVGARAETQYF. As DNA, the CDR3 is TGCAGCGTTGGTGCTAGAGCGGAGACCCAGTACTTC. V and J are TRBV29-1 and TRBJ2-5; D remains unclear. With 4 bases removed from V and 5 bases from J, the gap between germline ends came to 11 bases. This CDR3 contains 12 residues. Germline CDR1 reads SQVTM; CDR2 reads ANQGSEA.

The chain is built from TRBV19 and TRBJ2-2; no definite D call. Per the germline V gene, CDR1 is LNHDA and CDR2 is SQIVND (reference sequence). This CDR3 contains 14 residues. Trimming shortened V by 4 bases and J by 1 base, and 7 bases separated the two germline ends. CDR3 sequence reads: CASSRWVNTGELFF. The CDR3 DNA reads TGTGCCAGTAGTAGATGGGTGAACACCGGGGAGCTGTTTTTT. The full variable domain, completed using reference TRBV19 and TRBJ2-2, is DGGITQSPKYLFRKEGQNVTLSCEQNLNHDAMYWYRQDPGQGLRLIYYSQIVNDFQKGDIAEGYSVSREKKESFPLTVTSAQKNPTAFYLCASSRWVNTGELFFGEGSRLTVL.

The chain has TRBV10-2 and TRBJ1-5; D is unresolved. From germline, CDR1 is WSHSY and CDR2 SAAADI. The CDR3 consists of 13 residues. The germline V and J ends were trimmed by 2 bases and 7 bases, with 9 bases remaining between them. The CDR3 region is CASSEERPQPQHF. The DNA for the CDR3 is TGCGCCAGCAGTGAGGAGAGGCCCCAGCCCCAGCATTTT.

J is TRBJ1-4 and V is TRBV30; tentatively, D is TRBD1 (5 bases). CDR3 size: 13 residues. The V gene lost 4 bases and the J gene lost 3 bases, with 9 bases spanning the gap. CDR1 is GTSNPN, CDR2 SVGIG, per germline (reference sequence). Written as DNA, the CDR3 is TGTGCCTGGAATGGGGGTCCTAATGAAAAACTGTTTTTT. Amino acid sequence: CAWNGGPNEKLFF.

This clone was recorded only once. The chain combines TRBV5-6 with TRBJ2-2; D is perhaps TRBD2 (6 bases). Trimming cost V 3 bases and J 5 bases, with 17 bases left between them. Germline assignment: CDR1 SGHDT and CDR2 YYEEEE. The CDR3 contains 16 residues. This CDR3 is CASSSGSGLTTGELFF. CDR3 DNA: TGTGCCAGCAGCTCTGGATCGGGACTGACGACCGGGGAGCTGTTTTTT.

The chain joins TRBV18 to TRBJ1-4; D is unresolved. Germline-derived CDR1 and CDR2 are KGHSH and LQKENI. The V end lost 5 bases, the J end lost 0 bases, and 7 bases lay between the germline ends. This CDR3 spans 14 amino acids. Written as DNA, the CDR3 is TGTGCCAGCTCATCTGGTGCAACTAATGAAAAACTGTTTTTT. This sequence encodes CASSSGATNEKLFF.

This chain links TRBV13 with TRBJ2-2; the match to TRBD1 covers 8 bases. CDR3 length: 15 amino acids. Germline V lookup: CDR1 PRHDT, CDR2 FYEKMQ (reference sequence). V lost 3 bases, J lost 8 bases, and 8 bases stayed unmatched. The CDR3 nucleotides are TGTGCCAGCAGCTTGTACCGAACAGGGGGTGGGGAGCTGTTTTTT. It translates to CASSLYRTGGGELFF.

This chain joins TRBV5-1 and TRBJ2-6; D gene uncertain. Germline V gene sequence: CDR1 SGHRS, CDR2 YFSETQ. This CDR3 has 15 amino acids. The V and J ends lost 8 bases and 2 bases respectively, with 14 bases between them. This chain's CDR3 is CASRKDPTGANVLTF. The CDR3 DNA is TGCGCCAGTCGAAAGGATCCCACTGGGGCCAACGTCCTGACTTTC. Supplemented by reference TRBV5-1 and TRBJ2-6, the full variable domain reads KAGVTQTPRYLIKTRGQQVTLSCSPISGHRSVSWYQQTPGQGLQFLFEYFSETQRNKGNFPGRFSGRQFSNSRSEMNVSTLELGDSALYLCASRKDPTGANVLTFGAGSRLTVL.

J is TRBJ2-5 and V is TRBV7-8; maybe TRBD1 (6 bases). V shed 2 bases and J shed 2 bases, with 12 bases lying between them. This CDR3 contains 15 residues. CDR1 is SGHVS and CDR2 is FQNEAQ in the germline V gene. The CDR3: CASSLNRDTQETQYF. The CDR3 DNA is TGTGCCAGCAGCTTAAACCGGGACACTCAAGAGACCCAGTACTTC. The full variable domain, in which reference TRBV7-8 and TRBJ2-5 provide the parts outside the CDR3, is GAGVSQSPRYKVAKRGQDVALRCDPISGHVSLFWYQQALGQGPEFLTYFQNEAQLDKSGLPSDRFFAERPEGSVSTLKIQRTQQEDSAVYLCASSLNRDTQETQYFGPGTRLLVL.

This chain joins TRBV4-2 and TRBJ2-3, with D tentatively TRBD1 (6 bases). Trimming removed 2 bases from V and 2 bases from J, with 20 bases in between. Germline V lookup: CDR1 LGHNA, CDR2 YNFKEQ. The CDR3 loop spans 18 amino acids. The CDR3 DNA sequence: TGTGCCAGCAGCCAAATCGGGCCAATGGGGGCCGCCACAGATACGCAGTATTTT. Translation: CASSQIGPMGAATDTQYF.

The chain couples TRBV7-3 to TRBJ2-7; no clear D gene. V was pared by 0 bases and J by 0 bases, with 6 bases between. From germline, CDR1 is SGHTA and CDR2 FQGTGA. This CDR3 region has 14 residues. The CDR3 bases are TGTGCCAGCAGCTTAACGGCTAGCTCCTACGAGCAGTACTTC. It yields the protein CASSLTASSYEQYF.

In its sample, this clone was seen once. This chain uses TRBV6-5 with TRBJ2-4; possibly TRBD1 or TRBD2 for D (7 bases each). V was trimmed by 6 bases and J by 7 bases, leaving 19 bases between them. This CDR3 is built from 15 residues. Per germline, CDR1 MNHEY and CDR2 SVGAGI. In DNA, the CDR3 is TGTGCCAGCAGCAGAGGGGGGGTAGGGGGCAACATTCAGTACTTC. This encodes CASSRGGVGGNIQYF.

This chain connects TRBV7-2 to TRBJ2-1, with 13 bases aligning to TRBD2. Germline V gene lookup returns CDR1 SGHTA and CDR2 FQGNSA. V was pared by 5 bases and J by 8 bases, with 6 bases of the junction left unmatched. The CDR3 runs to 15 residues. The DNA of the CDR3 is TGTGCCAGCAGCCTATGGACTAGCGGGAGCTATGAGCAGTTCTTC. This sequence encodes CASSLWTSGSYEQFF.

This chain uses TRBV5-1 with TRBJ2-5; D is perhaps TRBD1 (6 bases). Germline values: CDR1 SGHRS, CDR2 YFSETQ. There are 17 residues in the CDR3. Deletions cut 0 bases from V and 4 bases from J, with 19 bases between. CDR3 residues: CASSLAGRGAQGETQYF. CDR3 DNA: TGCGCCAGCAGCTTGGCGGGCAGGGGCGCCCAAGGAGAGACCCAGTACTTC.

The rearrangement joins TRBV5-5 to TRBJ2-3, with 11 bases lining up with TRBD2. The CDR3 runs 14 residues. With V trimmed by 7 bases and J by 6 bases, 7 bases remained unmatched. Germline V gene lookup returns CDR1 SGHKS and CDR2 YYEKEE (reference sequence). CDR3 sequence (DNA): TGTGCCAGCGGTAGCGGGGGGGCTTCGGATACGCAGTATTTT. Its translation: CASGSGGASDTQYF.

The CDR3 region has the DNA TGTGCTAGTGCCACCGACAGGGGTTCCCTATATACGCAGTATTTT. Translation gives CASATDRGSLYTQYF. The V gene is TRBV12-5, the J gene TRBJ2-3; 8 bases line up with TRBD1. The CDR3 is made up of 15 amino acids. Germline V gene data show CDR1 as LGHNT and CDR2 as FRNRAP. Trimming removed 7 bases from V and 7 bases from J; junction bases left unmatched: 13.

The rearrangement uses TRBV5-5 and TRBJ2-1, with 10 bases identical to TRBD2. The germline V gene encodes CDR1 SGHKS and CDR2 YYEKEE (reference sequence). Unmatched junction bases numbered 4, after V lost 5 bases and J lost 5 bases. The CDR3 is made up of 14 amino acids. The CDR3 coding sequence is TGTGCCAGCAGTGGGGGACTAGCGAACAATGAGCAGTTCTTC. Its protein is CASSGGLANNEQFF.

V usage is TRBV11-2 and J usage is TRBJ2-7; D is possibly TRBD2 (6 bases). Germline V lookup: CDR1 SGHAT, CDR2 FQNNGV. With 4 bases removed from V and 1 base from J, the gap between germline ends came to 14 bases. This CDR3 has 15 amino acids. The CDR3 is CASSSGTLYSYEQYF. As DNA, the CDR3 is TGTGCCAGCAGCTCCGGGACTCTTTATTCCTACGAGCAGTACTTC.

This sequence joins TRBV6-9 and TRBJ1-6; D call uncertain. V lost 3 bases and J 8 bases, leaving 11 bases between the germline ends. CDR3 length: 14 amino acids. Germline CDR1 and CDR2: MNHGY and SVAAGI. The CDR3 DNA reads TGTGCCAGCAGTTACAAGGGCTCGGATTCACCCCTCCACTTT. Protein: CASSYKGSDSPLHF.

This clone was counted between two and nine times. The genes are TRBV30 and TRBJ1-4, with TRBD1 matching 7 bases. J was trimmed by 3 bases and V by 1 base; bases with no gene match: 5. Per the germline V gene, CDR1 is GTSNPN and CDR2 is SVGIG (reference sequence). The CDR3 consists of 15 residues. The CDR3 coding sequence is TGTGCCTGGAGTGCGCAGGGGGGGGCTAATGAAAAACTGTTTTTT. Its protein is CAWSAQGGANEKLFF. The variable domain in full, with the rest retrieved from reference TRBV30 and TRBJ1-4, is SQTIHQWPATLVQPVGSPLSLECTVEGTSNPNLYWYRQAAGRGLQLLFYSVGIGQISSEVPQNLSASRPQDRQFILSSKKLLLSDSGFYLCAWSAQGGANEKLFFGSGTQLSVL.

In DNA, the CDR3 is TGTGCCGGGGGGAGCTCTGGGGCCAACGTCCTGACTTTC. Translated, it gives CAGGSSGANVLTF. The chain links TRBV18 to TRBJ2-6, with TRBD2 as a possible D gene (6 bases). Per germline, CDR1 KGHSH and CDR2 LQKENI. V was trimmed by 11 bases and J by 0 bases, leaving 8 bases between them. This CDR3 comprises 13 residues.

The V call is TRBV5-4, the J call TRBJ2-5; D may be TRBD1 (6 bases). Germline-derived CDR1 and CDR2 are SGHNT and YYREEE (reference sequence). V was pared by 0 bases and J by 5 bases, with 14 bases between. The CDR3 totals 15 residues. The CDR3 loop is CASSLESGQGETQYF. The DNA of the CDR3 is TGTGCCAGCAGCTTGGAGAGTGGGCAGGGGGAGACCCAGTACTTC. Based on the CDR3 plus reference TRBV5-4 and TRBJ2-5, the full variable domain is ETGVTQSPTHLIKTRGQQVTLRCSSQSGHNTVSWYQQALGQGPQFIFQYYREEENGRGNFPPRFSGLQFPNYSSELNVNALELDDSALYLCASSLESGQGETQYFGPGTRLLVL.

This chain links TRBV14 with TRBJ2-7; TRBD1 agrees at 9 bases. CDR3 length: 16 residues. V dropped 4 bases and J dropped 7; count of bases not matched to a gene: 14. Per germline, CDR1 SGHDN and CDR2 FVKESK. The CDR3 loop is CASSRRVDRGLIEQYF. CDR3 coding DNA: TGTGCCAGCAGCCGTCGAGTGGACAGGGGCTTAATAGAGCAGTACTTC.

The chain recombines TRBV21-1 with TRBJ2-7; the table assigns TRBD2, which was not confirmed against the DNA. TRBV21-1 is described as a pseudogene. The length of the CDR3 is 15 residues. The CDR3 coding sequence is TGTGCCAGCAGCAAAGGCTCGGGGGGGCTCCACGAGCAGTACTTC. This codes for CASSKGSGGLHEQYF.

The rearrangement uses TRBV11-2 and TRBJ2-1; D might be TRBD2 (6 bases). Trimming removed 5 bases at V and 6 bases at J, with 14 bases between. The germline V gene has CDR1 SGHAT and CDR2 FQNNGV. CDR3 size: 14 residues. CDR3 loop: CASSGSTRGNEQFF. The CDR3 nucleotides read TGTGCCAGCAGCGGTTCGACTAGAGGCAATGAGCAGTTCTTC.